This paragraph covers one T cell receptor beta chain sequence. Assay: immunoSEQ multiplex PCR; the TCRdb copy retains only in-frame clones and omits some. The sample carries more than 250,000 clones, 84% recorded once. This entry belongs to a study of blood T cell repertoires in COVID-19. The wider study: Sites in the United States, Italy and Spain provided acute and convalescent COVID-19 samples. Sources were T cells, B-cell-depleted T cells, or PBMCs; the material itself was cDNA or gDNA.

CDR3 length: 14 residues. Per the germline V gene, CDR1 is MGHRA and CDR2 is YSYEKL. V lost 0 bases, J lost 8 bases, and 13 bases lay in between. The sample was peripheral blood. The origin of this receptor is a human donor in a cohort sampled during active COVID-19. The genes are TRBV4-1 and TRBJ1-2; tentative D call: TRBD1 (6 bases). DNA of the CDR3: TGCGCCAGCAGCCAAGAACGGGGGGCGGACGGCTACACCTTC. Translation gives CASSQERGADGYTF.